This T cell receptor (beta chain) emerged from a study of OX40 agonist ivuxolimab in advanced cancers. Study-level background: Clinicians treated patients with ivuxolimab, an agonistic anti-OX40 (CD134) antibody. Hepatocellular carcinoma, melanoma, renal cell or head and neck cancer affected the dose-escalation patients. Across the patients, intravenous ivuxolimab was delivered every 2 weeks at 0.01 to 10 mg/kg.

Autoimmune disease history or systemic immunosuppression meant exclusion. Germline V gene sequence: CDR1 MRHNA, CDR2 SNTAGT. V gave up 6 bases and J gave up 2 bases, with 14 bases separating them. The CDR3 totals 15 residues. This table comes from immunoSEQ multiplex PCR, and its TCRdb copy is limited to in-frame clones, with some not included. This table has around 50,000 clones, about four fifths appearing once. Sample: CD4+ or CD8+ T cells sorted from blood, taken in a trial of the OX40 agonist ivuxolimab. The genes are TRBV6-4 and TRBJ2-1; D is possibly TRBD2 (7 bases). This TCR was sampled from an adult with an advanced solid tumor such as melanoma, head and neck, liver or kidney cancer. The CDR3 sequence is CASSQEGGPYNEQFF. DNA for the CDR3: TGTGCCAGCAGCCAAGAGGGGGGGCCCTACAATGAGCAGTTCTTC.